Described below is a single T cell receptor beta chain sequence and its context. Germline V lookup: CDR1 SQVTM, CDR2 ANQGSEA. The CDR3 is 13 residues long. V lost 4 bases, J lost 2 bases, and 11 bases lay in between. The method was immunoSEQ multiplex PCR; TCRdb's version includes in-frame clones alone and lacks a portion of them. The sample carries about 94,000 clones, approximately 94% recorded once. This entry comes from a study of T cell changes during pregnancy in multiple sclerosis. The sequence derives from a female donor with multiple sclerosis, enrolled in a pregnancy study. The chain has TRBV29-1 and TRBJ1-1; unclear D gene. Sequences were derived from peripheral blood, sampled in the third trimester of pregnancy. Written as DNA, the CDR3 is TGCAGCGTTGTAAGAGCCCTAAACACTGAAGCTTTCTTT. Protein: CSVVRALNTEAFF.